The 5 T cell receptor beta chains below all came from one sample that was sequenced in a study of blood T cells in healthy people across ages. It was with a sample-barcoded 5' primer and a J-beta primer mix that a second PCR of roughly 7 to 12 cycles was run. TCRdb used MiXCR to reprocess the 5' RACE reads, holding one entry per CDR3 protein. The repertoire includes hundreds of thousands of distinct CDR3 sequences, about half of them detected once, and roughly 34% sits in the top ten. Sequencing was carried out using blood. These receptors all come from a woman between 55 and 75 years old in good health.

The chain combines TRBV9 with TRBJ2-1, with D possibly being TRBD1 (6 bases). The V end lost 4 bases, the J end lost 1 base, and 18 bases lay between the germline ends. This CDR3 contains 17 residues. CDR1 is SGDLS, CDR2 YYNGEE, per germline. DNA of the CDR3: TGTGCCAGCAGCTTCACCAGGGGTGGGGGTTCCTACAATGAGCAGTTCTTC. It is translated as CASSFTRGGGSYNEQFF. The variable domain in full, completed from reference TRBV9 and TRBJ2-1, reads DSGVTQTPKHLITATGQRVTLRCSPRSGDLSVYWYQQSLDQGLQFLIQYYNGEERAKGNILERFSAQQFPDLHSELNLSSLELGDSALYFCASSFTRGGGSYNEQFFGPGTRLTVL.

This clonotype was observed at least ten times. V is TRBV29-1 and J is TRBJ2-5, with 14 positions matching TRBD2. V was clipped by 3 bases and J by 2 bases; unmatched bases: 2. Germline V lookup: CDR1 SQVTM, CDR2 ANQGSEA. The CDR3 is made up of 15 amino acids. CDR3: CSVDGTSGSQETQYF. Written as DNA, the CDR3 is TGCAGCGTTGACGGGACTAGCGGGAGTCAAGAGACCCAGTACTTC.

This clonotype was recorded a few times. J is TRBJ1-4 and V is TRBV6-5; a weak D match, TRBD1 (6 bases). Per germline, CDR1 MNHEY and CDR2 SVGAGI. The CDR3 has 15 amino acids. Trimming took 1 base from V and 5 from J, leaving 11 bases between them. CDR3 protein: CASSYWKDRNEKLFF. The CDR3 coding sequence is TGTGCCAGCAGTTACTGGAAGGACAGAAATGAAAAACTGTTTTTT.

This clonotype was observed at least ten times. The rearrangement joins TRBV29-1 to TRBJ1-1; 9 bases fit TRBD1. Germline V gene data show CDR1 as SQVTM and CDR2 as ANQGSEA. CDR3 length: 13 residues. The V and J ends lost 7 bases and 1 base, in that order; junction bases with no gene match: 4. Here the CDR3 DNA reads TGCAGCGCCGGACAGGGGCGGAACACTGAAGCTTTCTTT. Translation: CSAGQGRNTEAFF.

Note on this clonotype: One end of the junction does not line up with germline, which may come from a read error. The CDR3 reads CGARDREGQYNSPLHF. The DNA for the CDR3 is TGCGGTGCTAGAGATCGGGAGGGACAGTATAATTCACCCCTCCACTTT. The V gene is TRBV20-1, the J gene TRBJ1-6, with 7 nucleotides matching TRBD1. Germline V lookup: CDR1 DFQATT, CDR2 SNEGSKA (reference sequence). The CDR3 has 16 amino acids.